This T cell receptor (beta chain) was captured in a study of T cells in Graves' hyperthyroidism and ophthalmopathy. Whole-study results and caveats: In the analysis, a 13 V-J model separated ophthalmopathy from stable hyperthyroidism.

The V end lost 2 bases, the J end lost 6 bases, and 14 bases lay between the germline ends. Germline-derived CDR1 and CDR2 are LNHNV and YYDKDF (reference sequence). The CDR3 runs 15 residues. This clonotype was seen many times. Antigen: not known. Amplified TCR beta CDR3 regions came from RNA transcripts. The primer set for the first-round RT-PCR of the TCR CDR3 was HTBI. MiXCR was run by TCRdb on the multiplex PCR reads, yielding one entry per CDR3 protein. This sample has about 510,000 distinct CDR3 sequences, with 46% found just once. Specimen: peripheral blood or thyroid tissue (not recorded which). The TCR sequence derives from an adult woman with Graves' disease, either hyperthyroidism or ophthalmopathy (not recorded which). The chain is built from TRBV15 and TRBJ1-5, with D uncertain. The CDR3 here is CATSRMWWVRQPQHF. CDR3 DNA: TGTGCCACCAGCAGAATGTGGTGGGTACGTCAGCCCCAGCATTTT.